The clone carrying this T cell receptor beta chain was recorded at least ten times. Its antigen remains unidentified. Libraries for TCRalpha and TCRbeta carried sample barcodes and unique molecular identifiers via 5'RACE. TCRdb re-called the 5' RACE reads with MiXCR, one entry per CDR3 protein. Of roughly 310,000 distinct CDR3 sequences in the sample, roughly 15% are singletons; the top ten hold 22%. This specimen belongs to a study of T-cell memory formation after mild COVID-19. Broader study findings: Among clones contracting day 15 to 85, CD4/CD8 was balanced, whereas later expanders leaned CD4+. Chiefly within CM and EM were the contracting CD4+ clones; CD8+ ones were within EMRA. What remained unconfirmed was the SARS-CoV-2 specificity of second-wave clones peaking on day 37.

CDR3 size: 17 residues. Germline V CDR1 and CDR2: SGHAT, FQNNGV. V was shortened by 0 bases and J by 5 bases, with 14 bases between the two germline ends. The TCR originated in a man younger than 30 who had mild COVID-19 (a few samples of this study predate the infection). Cell type and time point are not known. The chain links TRBV11-2 to TRBJ1-6; tentatively, D is TRBD1 (5 bases). Specimen: PBMCs or a T cell subset sorted from them (not recorded which). CDR3 sequence: CASSLDSVRADNSPLHF. CDR3 DNA sequence: TGTGCCAGCAGCTTAGATTCCGTCAGGGCGGATAATTCACCCCTCCACTTT.